The rows below give T cell receptor beta chains drawn from one sample of a study of CD8 T cells in ankylosing spondylitis. TCRdb reprocessed the 5' RACE reads via MiXCR and lists one record per CDR3 protein. Among about 540,000 distinct CDR3 sequences listed, roughly 12% were seen once. Material: blood, either unsorted or a sorted T cell fraction (not recorded which). These receptor sequences come from a male donor with ankylosing spondylitis. CDR3s include the opening cysteine and the closing phenylalanine or tryptophan. Each record gives: clone size, D gene, V gene, J gene, CDR3 protein, CDR3 DNA. D genes are given only for firm matches. Size is omitted from some rows. Given values are once, few, many or a class for expanded clones.

>few|TRBD2|TRBV6-1|TRBJ2-3
CASRRGLATTQYF
TGTGCCAGCCGCAGGGGACTAGCAACCACGCAGTATTTT
>NA|TRBD2|TRBV10-1|TRBJ2-4
CASSESGLAATREIQYF
TGCGCCAGCAGTGAGTCCGGACTAGCGGCTACAAGGGAGATTCAGTACTTC
>NA|NA|TRBV15|TRBJ1-1
CATSSGTLTTYTEAFF
TGTGCCACCAGCTCCGGGACCCTTACTACATACACTGAAGCTTTCTTT
>NA|NA|TRBV20-1|TRBJ1-5
CSARGTNNQPQHF
TGCAGTGCTAGGGGGACAAACAATCAGCCCCAGCATTTT
>few|NA|TRBV20-1|TRBJ2-1
CSAGVSSYNEQFF
TGCAGTGCTGGGGTTAGCTCCTACAATGAGCAGTTCTTC
>many|NA|TRBV12-3/TRBV12-4|TRBJ2-6
CASSSMTVRRTTF
TGTGCCAGCAGTTCGATGACAGTCAGAAGGACAACTTTC
>few|NA|TRBV3-1|TRBJ2-1
CASSQDRASNEQFF
TGTGCCAGCAGCCAAGACAGAGCCAGCAATGAGCAGTTCTTC
>many|NA|TRBV5-1|TRBJ1-1
CASSLNPRGDTEAFF
TGCGCCAGCAGCTTGAACCCCAGGGGAGACACTGAAGCTTTCTTT
>many|NA|TRBV7-6|TRBJ2-1
CASSLTYTGTSNEQFF
TGTGCCAGCAGCCTAACATATACCGGGACCTCCAATGAGCAGTTCTTC
>few|NA|TRBV5-4|TRBJ2-1
CASSLDRGQWGNEQFF
TGTGCCAGCAGCTTGGATCGGGGTCAGTGGGGCAATGAGCAGTTCTTC
>NA|TRBD2|TRBV20-1|TRBJ2-1
CSARRFGGGEDEQFF
TGCAGTGCTAGAAGGTTTGGGGGAGGGGAGGATGAGCAGTTCTTC
>few|NA|TRBV2|TRBJ1-5
CASSVQIQPQHF
TGTGCCAGCAGTGTGCAGATCCAGCCCCAGCATTTT
>NA|NA|TRBV6-5|TRBJ2-2
CASSCPVGGELFF
TGTGCCAGCAGTTGCCCCGTGGGCGGGGAGCTGTTTTTT
>many|NA|TRBV7-9|TRBJ2-1
CASSPTRNEQFF
TGTGCCAGCAGCCCTACCCGCAATGAGCAGTTCTTC
>NA|NA|TRBV11-2|TRBJ1-1
CASSHGALGTEAFF
TGTGCCAGCAGTCATGGGGCATTGGGGACTGAAGCTTTCTTT
>few|NA|TRBV5-1|TRBJ1-1
CASSPMVGNTEAFF
TGCGCCAGCAGCCCTATGGTTGGGAACACTGAAGCTTTCTTT
>NA|NA|TRBV18|TRBJ2-3
CASSPGGRQDTQYF
TGTGCCAGCTCACCAGGAGGGCGTCAAGATACGCAGTATTTT
>NA|NA|TRBV7-8|TRBJ1-4
CASSPGRKSTNEKLFF
TGTGCCAGCAGCCCTGGACGGAAATCAACTAATGAAAAACTGTTTTTT
>NA|NA|TRBV5-1|TRBJ2-1
CASSLFYDNEQFF
TGCGCCAGCAGCTTGTTTTACGACAATGAGCAGTTCTTC
>NA|NA|TRBV4-2|TRBJ2-1
CASSRKTLGDNEQFF
TGTGCCAGCAGCCGGAAAACACTAGGAGATAATGAGCAGTTCTTC
>NA|TRBD1|TRBV20-1|TRBJ1-5
CSANRDRGPGQPQHF
TGCAGTGCTAACCGGGACAGGGGGCCAGGTCAGCCCCAGCATTTT
>few|NA|TRBV15|TRBJ2-7
CATSGGRSRPEQYF
TGTGCCACCAGCGGGGGACGGAGTCGGCCCGAGCAGTACTTC
>NA|TRBD1|TRBV5-1|TRBJ2-6
CASSLSTGNHNPVSGANVLTF
TGCGCCAGCAGCTTGTCGACAGGGAATCACAATCCAGTCTCTGGGGCCAACGTCCTGACTTTC